A selection of T cell receptor beta chains follows, all from one sample in a study of graft-versus-host responses after intestinal transplantation. The assay was immunoSEQ multiplex PCR, and TCRdb's table has in-frame clones only and misses some. The data contain 6,000 to 8,000 clones, roughly 24% of them seen just once; the ten biggest clones take up approximately 5.7%. Sample: alloreactive CD8+ T cells from a mixed lymphocyte reaction culture, taken before transplantation. The receptors stem from a human patient who was an organ donor for intestinal transplantation. Each CDR3 is given with its conserved first and last residue. A D gene is named only where the DNA matches it firmly. Not all rows give a size; the values are once, few, many and, for expanded clones, a class.

j_call	d_call	v_call	clone_size	cdr3_nt	cdr3_aa
TRBJ2-7	TRBD1	TRBV7-1	NA	TGTGCCAGCAGCTTAGGGCACAGGGGCTCCTACGAGCAGTACTTC	CASSLGHRGSYEQYF
TRBJ2-6	NA	TRBV25-1	NA	TGTGCCAGCAGTATAACTGGACAAAGTCGGGCCAACGTCCTGACTTTC	CASSITGQSRANVLTF
TRBJ2-7	NA	TRBV7-6	few	TGTGCCAGCAGCTTAGCTTCTGTTTACGAGCAGTACTTC	CASSLASVYEQYF
TRBJ1-1	NA	TRBV2	NA	TGTGCCAGCAGTGAAGCCCGCAGCTTTGGACATTTGAACACTGAAGCTTTCTTT	CASSEARSFGHLNTEAFF
TRBJ2-5	TRBD2	TRBV27	medium-sized	TGTGCCAGCAGTTTAAGCGGGGACGGGGAGACCCAGTACTTC	CASSLSGDGETQYF
TRBJ1-3	NA	TRBV6-6	few	TGTGCCAGCAGTTACCCACAGGTCTCTGGAAACACCATATATTTT	CASSYPQVSGNTIYF
TRBJ2-7	TRBD2	TRBV2	few	TGTGCCAGCAGTGTAGCGGGAGGCTCCTACGAGCAGTACTTC	CASSVAGGSYEQYF
TRBJ2-7	TRBD2	TRBV27	NA	TGTGCCAGCCAAACTAGCGGGAGTTACTTCTACGAGCAGTACTTC	CASQTSGSYFYEQYF
TRBJ2-3	NA	TRBV6-6	few	TGTGCCAGCAGTTACCAGGGTTGGTCCACAGATACGCAGTATTTT	CASSYQGWSTDTQYF
TRBJ2-5	NA	TRBV28	NA	TGTGCCAGCAGCGGTAGACTAGGATATAACCAAGAGACCCAGTACTTC	CASSGRLGYNQETQYF
TRBJ2-7	TRBD2	TRBV27	NA	TGTGCCAGCAGTTTGACTAGCGGGAGCGAGCAGTACTTC	CASSLTSGSEQYF
TRBJ2-3	TRBD1	TRBV28	NA	TGTGCCAGCTCTTCGAGGGGGCAATTGTTACCAGGCACAGATACGCAGTATTTT	CASSSRGQLLPGTDTQYF
TRBJ2-3	NA	TRBV7-2	NA	TGTGCCAGCAGCTCCTATAGCACAGATACGCAGTATTTT	CASSSYSTDTQYF
TRBJ2-7	TRBD1	TRBV9	NA	TGTGCCAGCAGCCAAGTCTTAACAGGGGACTACGAGCAGTACTTC	CASSQVLTGDYEQYF
TRBJ2-7	TRBD1	TRBV7-9	few	TGTGCCAGCAGCCAAGTCTTAACAGGGGACTACGAGCAGTACTTC	CASSQVLTGDYEQYF
TRBJ2-1	NA	TRBV7-2	few	TGTGCCAGCAGCCCGCCCGGCTACAATGAGCAGTTCTTC	CASSPPGYNEQFF
TRBJ2-3	NA	TRBV7-6	NA	TGTGCCAGCAGCCCCCCGGCTGTAGGAAGCACAGATACGCAGTATTTT	CASSPPAVGSTDTQYF
TRBJ1-1	NA	TRBV4-3	medium-sized	TGCGCCAGCAGCCAAGATTCTACCAGGGTTTCAAAGAACACTGAAGCTTTCTTT	CASSQDSTRVSKNTEAFF
TRBJ1-3	NA	TRBV4-1	large	TGCGCCAGCAGCCAAGTGATAGGGTTGGGAGGAAACACCATATATTTT	CASSQVIGLGGNTIYF
TRBJ2-3	TRBD2	TRBV7-3	NA	TGTGCCAGCAGCTTTTGGACTAGCGGGACAGATACGCAGTATTTT	CASSFWTSGTDTQYF
TRBJ2-5	TRBD2	TRBV6-1	few	TGTGCCAGCAGCCTGACTAGCGACGAAGAGACCCAGTACTTC	CASSLTSDEETQYF
TRBJ1-5	NA	TRBV7-3	NA	TGTGCCAGCAGCTTACAGGCAGAGGGGGAGAGTCAGCCCCAGCATTTT	CASSLQAEGESQPQHF
TRBJ1-1	NA	TRBV28	large	TGTGCCAGCAGTTCCATAGGGACAATCCGTTGGGACACTGAAGCTTTCTTT	CASSSIGTIRWDTEAFF
TRBJ2-7	TRBD1	TRBV7-3	NA	TGTGCCAGCAGCCCACGACAGGGGCTGGGGGAGCAGTACTTC	CASSPRQGLGEQYF
TRBJ1-1	TRBD1	TRBV13	NA	TGCGCCAGCAGCCAACAGGGGACTGAAGCTTTCTTT	CASSQQGTEAFF
TRBJ2-3	TRBD2	TRBV7-9	few	TGTGCCAGCAGCTTATGGCTAGCGGGGGTATACACAGATACGCAGTATTTT	CASSLWLAGVYTDTQYF
TRBJ1-1	NA	TRBV29-1	few	TGCAGCGTTCGTGAGAACACTGAAGCTTTCTTT	CSVRENTEAFF